This TCR beta chain was observed in a study of T cells in Graves' hyperthyroidism and ophthalmopathy. General study results and limits: Blood held most thyroid clonotypes expanded above 0.001 frequency. Ophthalmopathy onset followed model prediction by a median approximately seven months.

RNA transcripts yielded amplified TCR beta CDR3 regions. A first-round RT-PCR of the TCR CDR3 used the HTBI primer set. TCRdb redid the calling of the multiplex PCR reads with MiXCR, one entry per CDR3 protein. The repertoire holds roughly 570,000 distinct CDR3 sequences, approximately 15% seen once, with roughly 6.6% in the top ten. This clonotype was found many times. Antigen: not known. Thyroid ultrasound and orbital computed tomography, with clinical symptoms and serum thyroxine and TRAb, informed diagnoses. 8.5 to 10 ml of fresh peripheral blood supplied the PBMCs. V dropped 7 bases and J dropped 6; count of bases not matched to a gene: 4. CDR1 is SEHNR and CDR2 is FQNEAQ in the germline V gene (reference sequence). CDR3 length: 13 amino acids.

The V call is TRBV7-9, the J call TRBJ2-1, with TRBD2 matching over 9 bases. Sequenced: blood. The sequence derives from a woman under 40 with Graves' hyperthyroidism. CDR3 region: CASKTSGINEQFF. In DNA, the CDR3 is TGTGCCAGCAAGACTAGCGGTATCAATGAGCAGTTCTTC.